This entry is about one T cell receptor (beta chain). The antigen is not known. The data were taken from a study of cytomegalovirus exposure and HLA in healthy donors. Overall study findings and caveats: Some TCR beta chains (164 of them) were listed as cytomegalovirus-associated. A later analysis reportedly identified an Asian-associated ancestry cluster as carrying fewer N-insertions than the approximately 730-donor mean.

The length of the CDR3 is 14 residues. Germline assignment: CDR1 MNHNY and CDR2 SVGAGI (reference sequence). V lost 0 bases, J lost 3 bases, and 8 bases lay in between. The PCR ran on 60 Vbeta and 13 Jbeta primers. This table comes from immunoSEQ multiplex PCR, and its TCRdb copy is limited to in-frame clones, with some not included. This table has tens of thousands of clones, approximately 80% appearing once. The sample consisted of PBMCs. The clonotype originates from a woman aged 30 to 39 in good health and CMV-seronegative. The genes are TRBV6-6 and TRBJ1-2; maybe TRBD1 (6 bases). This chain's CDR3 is CASSYSSGDYGYTF. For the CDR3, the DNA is TGTGCCAGCAGTTACTCGTCAGGGGACTATGGCTACACCTTC.